Following are 14 T cell receptor beta chains from one sample sequenced in a study of cytomegalovirus exposure and HLA in healthy donors. Primers for the PCR totalled 60 Vbeta and 13 Jbeta. Produced via immunoSEQ multiplex PCR; TCRdb's table is partial and in-frame only. Of fewer than 95,000 clones in the sample, 70% to 90% were seen once. Sequenced material: PBMCs. The source of these receptors is a man younger than 35 in good health and CMV-seronegative.

The rearrangement links TRBV18 to TRBJ1-3; tentatively, D is TRBD1 (6 bases). Trimming pared 3 bases from V and 4 bases from J, leaving 19 bases between. The CDR3 has 17 amino acids. Germline V lookup: CDR1 KGHSH, CDR2 LQKENI. CDR3 region: CASSPPGLGAGGNTIYF. DNA of the CDR3: TGTGCCAGCTCACCCCCGGGGTTGGGGGCTGGAGGAAACACCATATATTTT.

The chain links TRBV5-1 to TRBJ1-2; TRBD1 is a possible D gene (6 bases). Germline CDR1 and CDR2: SGHRS and YFSETQ. The V end was cut by 0 bases, the J end by 8 bases, with 23 bases between. The CDR3 spans 17 residues. This chain's CDR3 is CASSLAGVGHTSYGYTF. The DNA for the CDR3 is TGCGCCAGCAGCTTGGCCGGTGTGGGACATACTTCCTACGGCTACACCTTC.

V and J are TRBV6-1 and TRBJ1-5; D possibly corresponds to TRBD1 (5 bases). Germline CDR1 is MNHNS and CDR2 is SASEGT. This CDR3 comprises 13 residues. V was trimmed by 4 bases and J by 5 bases, leaving 9 bases between them. The CDR3 sequence is CASSAQGDQPQHF. As DNA, the CDR3 is TGTGCCAGCAGTGCCCAGGGTGATCAGCCCCAGCATTTT.

V usage is TRBV9 and J usage is TRBJ1-4, with D maybe TRBD1 (6 bases). This CDR3 has 13 residues. Germline CDR1 reads SGDLS; CDR2 reads YYNGEE. V shed 3 bases and J shed 4 bases, with 7 bases lying between them. The CDR3 nucleotides read TGTGCCAGCAGCGGAGGGGGTAATGAAAAACTGTTTTTT. Translation gives CASSGGGNEKLFF.

The chain links TRBV9 to TRBJ2-3; TRBD2 matches at 10 bases. Germline V gene sequence: CDR1 SGDLS, CDR2 YYNGEE. V lost 3 bases to trimming and J lost 2 bases; unmatched junction nucleotides: 6. CDR3 size: 16 residues. This chain's CDR3 is CASSAATSGLTDTQYF. For the CDR3, the DNA is TGTGCCAGCAGCGCAGCGACTAGCGGGCTCACAGATACGCAGTATTTT.

The rearrangement uses TRBV19 and TRBJ2-3; possible D gene TRBD1, 5 bases. Trimming took 4 bases from V and 0 from J, leaving 14 bases between them. The CDR3 runs to 16 residues. Germline lookup yields CDR1 LNHDA and CDR2 SQIVND (reference sequence). Here the CDR3 DNA reads TGTGCCAGTAGTAAAAGGACAACCTCTAGCACAGATACGCAGTATTTT. Translation: CASSKRTTSSTDTQYF. Filled out from reference TRBV19 and TRBJ2-3, the complete variable domain reads DGGITQSPKYLFRKEGQNVTLSCEQNLNHDAMYWYRQDPGQGLRLIYYSQIVNDFQKGDIAEGYSVSREKKESFPLTVTSAQKNPTAFYLCASSKRTTSSTDTQYFGPGTRLTVL.

The rearrangement links TRBV7-8 to TRBJ1-2, with D possibly TRBD1 on 5 matching bases. The germline V and J ends were trimmed by 0 bases and 8 bases, with 19 bases remaining between them. The CDR3 is 16 residues long. Per the germline V gene, CDR1 is SGHVS and CDR2 is FQNEAQ. In nucleotides, the CDR3 is TGTGCCAGCAGCTTAGCTGGGGGAGGATTTATAGGAGGCTACACCTTC. Translating gives CASSLAGGGFIGGYTF.

The chain is built from TRBV19 and TRBJ1-1; 9 positions match TRBD1. The CDR3 loop spans 14 amino acids. CDR1 is LNHDA, CDR2 SQIVND, per germline (reference sequence). Trimming removed 5 bases from V and 5 bases from J; junction bases left unmatched: 6. The CDR3 DNA reads as TGTGCCAGTAGTTTACAGGGGGCGCGGACTGAAGCTTTCTTT. Translation: CASSLQGARTEAFF.

V and J are TRBV30 and TRBJ2-1; 9 bases align to TRBD1. Per the germline V gene, CDR1 is GTSNPN and CDR2 is SVGIG (reference sequence). J gave up 3 bases and V 1 base, and 4 bases lay outside the gene matches. The CDR3 length is 15 residues. The CDR3 protein is CAWSEGQGFYNEQFF. The CDR3 bases are TGTGCCTGGAGTGAGGGACAGGGCTTCTACAATGAGCAGTTCTTC.

The chain recombines TRBV2 with TRBJ1-5; possible D gene TRBD1, 6 bases. Germline V gene lookup returns CDR1 SNHLY and CDR2 FYNNEI. Trimming left V 6 bases short and J 7 bases short, with 19 bases between. The CDR3 has 15 residues. CDR3 protein: CASRVRGGEAQPQHF. The CDR3 nucleotides are TGTGCCAGCAGGGTTCGGGGGGGCGAGGCCCAGCCCCAGCATTTT. Together with reference TRBV2 and TRBJ1-5, the CDR3 gives the full variable domain: EPEVTQTPSHQVTQMGQEVILRCVPISNHLYFYWYRQILGQKVEFLVSFYNNEISEKSEIFDDQFSVERPDGSNFTLKIRSTKLEDSAMYFCASRVRGGEAQPQHFGDGTRLSIL.

The J gene is TRBJ2-7, the V gene TRBV19; TRBD2 might be the D (5 bases). The CDR3 contains 20 residues. Germline CDR1 is LNHDA and CDR2 is SQIVND (reference sequence). V was trimmed by 2 bases and J by 2 bases, leaving 28 bases between them. CDR3 bases: TGTGCCAGTAGTATACAGTTCACCGCGGGCGGAAGGGTACCACCCTACGAGCAGTACTTC. It is translated as CASSIQFTAGGRVPPYEQYF. Full variable domain (outside the CDR3, taken from reference TRBV19 and TRBJ2-7): DGGITQSPKYLFRKEGQNVTLSCEQNLNHDAMYWYRQDPGQGLRLIYYSQIVNDFQKGDIAEGYSVSREKKESFPLTVTSAQKNPTAFYLCASSIQFTAGGRVPPYEQYFGPGTRLTVT.

The chain recombines TRBV4-1 with TRBJ2-1, with D maybe TRBD1 (7 bases). From germline, CDR1 is MGHRA and CDR2 YSYEKL. The CDR3 runs to 17 residues. The V end was cut by 3 bases, the J end by 1 base, with 16 bases between. CDR3 in DNA: TGCGCCAGCAGCCACTCCCGGGGGACAGCGTCCTACAATGAGCAGTTCTTC. Residues: CASSHSRGTASYNEQFF.

V and J are TRBV7-8 and TRBJ2-3, with 10 bases fitting TRBD2. The junction had 5 bases not matched to a gene; V was cut back by 4 bases and J by 4 bases. The CDR3 length is 15 residues. Germline V gene lookup returns CDR1 SGHVS and CDR2 FQNEAQ. This chain's CDR3 is CASSSLAGEADTQYF. The CDR3 nucleotides are TGTGCCAGCAGCTCCCTAGCGGGGGAGGCAGATACGCAGTATTTT.

This sequence joins TRBV5-5 and TRBJ2-7; weak D call: TRBD2 (6 bases). Germline loops: CDR1 SGHKS, CDR2 YYEKEE (reference sequence). The V end was cut by 9 bases, the J end by 3 bases, with 16 bases between. The CDR3 totals 13 residues. The CDR3 protein is CATGLGEDYEQYF. The CDR3 DNA sequence: TGTGCCACCGGTCTAGGGGAGGACTACGAGCAGTACTTC. The variable domain in full, completed from reference TRBV5-5 and TRBJ2-7, reads DAGVTQSPTHLIKTRGQQVTLRCSPISGHKSVSWYQQVLGQGPQFIFQYYEKEERGRGNFPDRFSARQFPNYSSELNVNALLLGDSALYLCATGLGEDYEQYFGPGTRLTVT.